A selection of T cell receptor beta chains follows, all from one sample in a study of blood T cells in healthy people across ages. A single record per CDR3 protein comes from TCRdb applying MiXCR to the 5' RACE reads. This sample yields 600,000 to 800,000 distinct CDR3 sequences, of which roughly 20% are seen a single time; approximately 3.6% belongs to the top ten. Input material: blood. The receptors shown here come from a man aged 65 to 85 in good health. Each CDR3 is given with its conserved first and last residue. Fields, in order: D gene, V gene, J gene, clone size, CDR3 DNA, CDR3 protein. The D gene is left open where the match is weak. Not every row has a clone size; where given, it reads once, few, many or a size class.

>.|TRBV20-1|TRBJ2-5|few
TGCAGTGCTAGAGAAACGGGTAAAGAGACCCAGTACTTC
CSARETGKETQYF
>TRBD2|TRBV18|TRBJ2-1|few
TGTGCCAGCTCATCGCGTACGGGAGGGGACACTTACAATGAGCAGTTCTTC
CASSSRTGGDTYNEQFF
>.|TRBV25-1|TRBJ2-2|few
TGTGCCAGCATGGACTCGAACACCGGGGAGCTGTTTTTT
CASMDSNTGELFF
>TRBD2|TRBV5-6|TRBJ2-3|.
TGTGCCAGCAGCTCGACTAGCGGGAACACAGATACGCAGTATTTT
CASSSTSGNTDTQYF
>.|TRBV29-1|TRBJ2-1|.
TGCAGCCCTTTGACAGACTACAATGAGCAGTTCTTC
CSPLTDYNEQFF
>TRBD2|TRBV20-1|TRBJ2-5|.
TGCAGTGCCCTACTAGCGGGAGTAGGAGAGACCCAGTACTTC
CSALLAGVGETQYF
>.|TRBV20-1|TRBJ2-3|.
TGCAGTGCTAGAGGGTATTCTAGAGATACGCAGTATTTT
CSARGYSRDTQYF
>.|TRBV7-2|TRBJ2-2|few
TGTGCCAGCAGCACCACCACAAGGGTTGCCGGGGAGCTGTTTTTT
CASSTTTRVAGELFF
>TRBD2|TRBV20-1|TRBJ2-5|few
TGCAGTGGGGGCACTGGACTAGCGGAGACCCAGTACTTC
CSGGTGLAETQYF
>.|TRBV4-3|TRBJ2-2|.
TGCGCCAGCAGCCAAGATCAAAGGGCCCCCCCCGGGGAGCTGTTTTTT
CASSQDQRAPPGELFF
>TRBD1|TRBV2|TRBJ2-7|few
TGTGCCAGCAGCTCACCGGGACAGGCAGAGTACGAGCAGTACTTC
CASSSPGQAEYEQYF
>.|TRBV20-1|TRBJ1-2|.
TGCAGTGCTAGAGTATGGGCTAGCGGGACCGGCTATGGCTACACCTTC
CSARVWASGTGYGYTF
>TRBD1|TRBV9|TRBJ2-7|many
TGTGCCAGCAGCGCCCCCGGGACAGACTACGAGCAGTACTTC
CASSAPGTDYEQYF
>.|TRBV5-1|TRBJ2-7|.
TGCGCCAGCAGCTTGGAGACATCCCCTCATTACGAGCAGTACTTC
CASSLETSPHYEQYF
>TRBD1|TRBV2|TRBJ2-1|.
TGTGCCAACAGGGGATTGGATGAGCAGTTCTTC
CANRGLDEQFF
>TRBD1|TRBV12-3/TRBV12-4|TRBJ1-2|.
TGTGCCAGCAGTGAACCGGGACAGGGGTCCTATGGCTACACCTTC
CASSEPGQGSYGYTF
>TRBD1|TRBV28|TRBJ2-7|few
TGTGCCAGCACCCTGGGTACAGGGGGCGCCGCAAGCTACGAGCAGTACTTC
CASTLGTGGAASYEQYF
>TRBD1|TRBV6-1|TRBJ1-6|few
TGTGCCAGCAGTGTCACGTCCGGGACAGGCGGAAATTCACCCCTCCACTTT
CASSVTSGTGGNSPLHF
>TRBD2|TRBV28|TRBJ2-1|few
TGTGCCGGCAGTTCTAGCGGGGCCTACAATGAGCAGTTCTTC
CAGSSSGAYNEQFF
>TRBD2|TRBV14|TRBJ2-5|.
TGTGCCAGCAGCCCGGTGGGCGGGAGGTACAATGAGAAGTTCTTC
CASSPVGGRYNEKFF
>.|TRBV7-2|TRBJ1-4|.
TGTGCCAGCAGCTTACGCGGAGCACCTACTAATGAAAAACTGTTTTTT
CASSLRGAPTNEKLFF
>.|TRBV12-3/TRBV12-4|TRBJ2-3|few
TGTGCCAGCAGTCCTTTGACACCTAGCACAGATACGCAGTATTTT
CASSPLTPSTDTQYF
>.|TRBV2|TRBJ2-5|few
TGTGCCAGCAGGTTGACCGTGACCCAGTACTTC
CASRLTVTQYF
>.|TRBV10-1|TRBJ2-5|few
TGCGCCAGCAGTGAAGGCAAAGAGACCCAGTACTTC
CASSEGKETQYF
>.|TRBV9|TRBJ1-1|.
TGTGCCAGCAGCCCCCAGGGCCTTGGGGCTGAAGCTTTCTTT
CASSPQGLGAEAFF
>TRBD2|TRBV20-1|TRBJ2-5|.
TGCAGTGCTGGCGGCCTAGCGGCCCAGTGGATCGGAGAGACCCAGTACTTC
CSAGGLAAQWIGETQYF
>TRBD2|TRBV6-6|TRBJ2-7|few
TGTGCCAGCACTCACCCCAGCGGGAGGGGTTACGAGCAGTACTTC
CASTHPSGRGYEQYF
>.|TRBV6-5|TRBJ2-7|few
TGTGCCAGCAGTTACCAGGGACCGCTCTCCTACGAGCAGTACTTC
CASSYQGPLSYEQYF
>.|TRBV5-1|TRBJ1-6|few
TGCGCCAGCAGCTTGGTCGGGGATAATTCACCCCTCCACTTT
CASSLVGDNSPLHF
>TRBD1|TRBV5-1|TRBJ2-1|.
TGCGCCAGCAGCCAGACGGACAGGGGCGATGAGCAGTTCTTC
CASSQTDRGDEQFF
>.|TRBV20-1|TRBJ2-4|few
TGCAGTGCTAGAGTGGGCCACACAGCCAAAAACATTCAGTACTTC
CSARVGHTAKNIQYF
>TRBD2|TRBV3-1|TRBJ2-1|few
TGTGCCAGCAGCTCCCGACTAGCGGTTAACAATGAGCAGTCCTTC
CASSSRLAVNNEQSF
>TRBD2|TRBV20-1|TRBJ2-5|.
TGCAGTGCTACGGGGAGACTAGCGGGAGGAGGAGGAGAGACCCAGTACTTC
CSATGRLAGGGGETQYF
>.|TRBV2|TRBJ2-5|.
TGTGCCAGCAGTGTGGGCTCCCAAGAGACCCAGTACTTC
CASSVGSQETQYF
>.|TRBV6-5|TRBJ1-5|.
TGTGCCAGCAGCGATAGCTCTGCCAATCAGCCCCAGCATTTT
CASSDSSANQPQHF
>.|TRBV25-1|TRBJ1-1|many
TGTGCCAGCAGTGAATCCGGGAACACTGAAGCTTTCTTT
CASSESGNTEAFF
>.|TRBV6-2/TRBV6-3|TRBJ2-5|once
TGTGCCAGCAGTAGACAGACTAAGCAAGAGACCCAGTACTTC
CASSRQTKQETQYF
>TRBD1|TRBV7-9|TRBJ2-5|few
TGTGCCAGCAGCTCAGACGGACAGGGACGAGGAGAGACCCAGTACTTC
CASSSDGQGRGETQYF
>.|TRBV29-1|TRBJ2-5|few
TGCAGCGTTGGTAAACCGCGTATCCAAGAGACCCAGTACTTC
CSVGKPRIQETQYF
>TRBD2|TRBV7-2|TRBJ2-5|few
TGTGCCAGCAGCTGGGATAGCGGGAGCCAAGAGACCCAGTACTTC
CASSWDSGSQETQYF
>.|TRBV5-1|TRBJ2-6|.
TGCGCCAGCAGCTTGATGTGGGGGCGGACCTCTGGGGCCAACGTCCTGACTTTC
CASSLMWGRTSGANVLTF
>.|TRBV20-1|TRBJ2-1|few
TGCAGTGCTAGAGATCCCGGGAGCCCCTACAATGAGCAGTTCTTC
CSARDPGSPYNEQFF
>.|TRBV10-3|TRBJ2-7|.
TGTGCCATCAGTGAGTCCGGCGGGAAGGACTACGAGCAGTACTTC
CAISESGGKDYEQYF
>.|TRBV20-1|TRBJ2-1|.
TGCAGTGCTAATTTTCTAAACAATGAGCAGTTCTTC
CSANFLNNEQFF
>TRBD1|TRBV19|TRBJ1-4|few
TGTGCCAGTAGTCCAGGGGGGTCAACTAATGAAAAACTGTTTTTT
CASSPGGSTNEKLFF
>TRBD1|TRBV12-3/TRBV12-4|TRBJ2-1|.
TGTGCCAGCCTCGGGACAGGGGAATACAATGAGCAGTTCTTC
CASLGTGEYNEQFF
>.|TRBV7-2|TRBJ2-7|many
TGTGCCAGCAGCTTAGGGCCACGCTCCTACGAGCAGTACTTC
CASSLGPRSYEQYF
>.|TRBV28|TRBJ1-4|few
TGTGCCAGCAGTGTAAACAGAATCCGTAATGAAAAACTGTTTTTT
CASSVNRIRNEKLFF